Listed below are T cell receptor beta chains from one sample, sequenced in a study of T-cell memory formation after mild COVID-19. Each CDR3 protein is one row after TCRdb ran MiXCR on the 5' RACE reads. The sample has over 300,000 distinct CDR3 sequences; about 20% are singletons. Specimen: PBMCs or a T cell subset sorted from them (not recorded which). Receptors originate from a man between 18 and 35 years old who had mild COVID-19 (a few samples of this study predate the infection). Cell type and time point are not known. Each CDR3 is given with its conserved first and last residue. Each record gives: J gene, D gene, clone size, V gene, CDR3 DNA, CDR3 protein. The D gene is left open where the match is weak. Size is stated for part of the rows, as once, few or many counts, or as a class when the clone is expanded.

TRBJ1-1,-,few,TRBV4-1,TGCGCCAGCAGTGGGACGCAAGATGCTTTCTTT,CASSGTQDAFF
TRBJ1-1,TRBD1,few,TRBV7-6,TGTGCCAGCACTGAGACAGGGACGTCAACTGAAGCTTTCTTT,CASTETGTSTEAFF
TRBJ2-2,-,-,TRBV5-6,TGTGCCAGCATATATGCCGGGGAGCTGTTTTTT,CASIYAGELFF
TRBJ2-2,-,-,TRBV6-6,TGTGCCAGCAGTTGGCAGGGAGGCACCGGGGAGCTGTTTTTT,CASSWQGGTGELFF
TRBJ1-5,TRBD1,few,TRBV6-6,TGTGCCAGCGGACAGGGGGCTGTGGGCAATCAGCCCCAGCATTTT,CASGQGAVGNQPQHF
TRBJ1-5,-,many,TRBV2,TGTGCCAGCATGAGTGGAATAACTGCTGGCTTCCAGCATTTT,CASMSGITAGFQHF
TRBJ2-3,TRBD2,-,TRBV5-6,TGTGCCAGCAGCTTGACCCTAGCGGGAGATACGCAGTATTTT,CASSLTLAGDTQYF
TRBJ2-4,TRBD1,-,TRBV29-1,TGCAGCGTTCGGACAGGGCAGAACATTCAGTACTTC,CSVRTGQNIQYF
TRBJ2-2,-,-,TRBV12-3/TRBV12-4,TGTGCCAGCAGTCCTAGACGGACGGCCGTGGGGGAGCTGTTTTTT,CASSPRRTAVGELFF
TRBJ1-6,TRBD1,few,TRBV5-1,TGCGCCAGCAGCCAGGGACAGAGCTCCTATAATTCACCCCTCCACTTT,CASSQGQSSYNSPLHF
TRBJ1-3,-,-,TRBV6-5,TGTGCCAGCAGCAAAAAAATCGCTGGAAACACCATATATTTT,CASSKKIAGNTIYF
TRBJ1-4,-,once,TRBV19,TGTGCCAGCTCGACAGTAGAGTTTGAAAAACTGTTTTTT,CASSTVEFEKLFF
TRBJ1-2,-,few,TRBV5-4,TGTGCCAGCAGCCTCGACCCCGGGCCAGGGGAGGGTGGCTACACCTTC,CASSLDPGPGEGGYTF
TRBJ2-1,-,few,TRBV7-9,TGTGCCAGCAGCTTAGAAGATTGGGGGGCTGCCTACAATGAGCAGTTCTTC,CASSLEDWGAAYNEQFF
TRBJ2-3,TRBD2,-,TRBV7-8,TGTGCCAGCAGCGCCCGCCGGGACTACTCAGATACGCAGTATTTT,CASSARRDYSDTQYF
TRBJ1-4,-,-,TRBV27,TGTGCCAGCAGTTTACTGTCCCCTATTGCAACTAATGAAAAACTGTTTTTT,CASSLLSPIATNEKLFF
TRBJ2-6,-,few,TRBV11-2,TGTGCCAGCAGCTTAGAAATAGGACTCTCTGGGGCCAACGTCCTGACTTTC,CASSLEIGLSGANVLTF
TRBJ2-2,TRBD1,-,TRBV7-3,TGTGCCAGCGCCCAGGGGACAGGGGTTACCGGGGAGCTGTTTTTT,CASAQGTGVTGELFF
TRBJ1-1,-,-,TRBV7-8,TGTGCCAGCAGCTTAGTATTCAGGAACACTGAAGCTTTCTTT,CASSLVFRNTEAFF
TRBJ1-2,-,-,TRBV29-1,TGCAGCGTTGAAAGGGTCCAGGGTGAGGGCTACACCTTC,CSVERVQGEGYTF
TRBJ2-2,TRBD2,-,TRBV4-3,TGCGCCAGCAGCCAGAGCGGGAACAGGGAGCTGTTTTTT,CASSQSGNRELFF
TRBJ2-7,-,few,TRBV7-9,TGTGCCAGCAGCCCGCGGGTAGGGGGTGTCCGAGACGAGCAGTACTTC,CASSPRVGGVRDEQYF
TRBJ1-4,-,-,TRBV5-1,TGCGCCAGCAGCTTAATTGCGGGGTTTAATGAAAAACTGTTTTTT,CASSLIAGFNEKLFF
TRBJ1-1,-,-,TRBV18,TGTGCCAGCTCATCAGGGGATTGGGCTGAAGCTTTCTTT,CASSSGDWAEAFF
TRBJ1-2,-,few,TRBV5-6,TGTGCCAGCAGCGACGCAGGGAGGACTTATGGCTACACCTTC,CASSDAGRTYGYTF
TRBJ1-1,TRBD1,few,TRBV15,TGTGCCACCAGCAGACGGGACAGGGAGGGGTCTGAAGCTTTCTTT,CATSRRDREGSEAFF
TRBJ2-3,-,-,TRBV24-1,TGTGCCACCAGTGATGCCCCAGGGAGGACAGATACGCAGTATTTT,CATSDAPGRTDTQYF
TRBJ1-4,-,-,TRBV9,TGTGCCAGCAGCCTTAGGGACGCCCACCCCAATGAAAAACTGTTTTTT,CASSLRDAHPNEKLFF
TRBJ2-7,-,-,TRBV7-9,TGTGCCAGCAGCTTATCGGTGGGTTACGAGCAGTACTTC,CASSLSVGYEQYF
TRBJ1-2,-,-,TRBV7-2,TGTGCCAGCAGCTTCAATTCGCAGCCTCGAAGCTATGGCTACACCTTC,CASSFNSQPRSYGYTF
TRBJ1-1,TRBD1,few,TRBV5-1,TGCGCCAGCAGCCCATGGCAGGGGGAGGCTGAAGCTTTCTTT,CASSPWQGEAEAFF
TRBJ2-3,TRBD2,-,TRBV29-1,TGCAGCATTAAACTAGCGGGGGCAGATACGCAGTATTTT,CSIKLAGADTQYF
TRBJ1-5,TRBD1,few,TRBV6-5,TGTGCCAGCCAACCCGCGACAGGGAGTAATCAGCCCCAGCATTTT,CASQPATGSNQPQHF
TRBJ2-3,TRBD2,few,TRBV4-2,TGTGCCAGCAGTCGGGACTACCCCACCCCAGATACGCAGTATTTT,CASSRDYPTPDTQYF
TRBJ1-2,-,-,TRBV7-8,TGTGCCAGCAGCTTAGGAATTGACTATGGCTACACCTTC,CASSLGIDYGYTF
TRBJ1-4,TRBD1,-,TRBV6-5,TGTGCCAGCAGGACAGGGGGTTTTCCCGCAACTAATGAAAAACTGTTTTTT,CASRTGGFPATNEKLFF
TRBJ2-2,-,-,TRBV29-1,TGCAGCTCGATCGCGAACACCGGGGAGCTGTTTTTT,CSSIANTGELFF
TRBJ2-3,TRBD1,few,TRBV7-2,TGTGCCAGCAGCTCCCGGACAGGGGATACGCAGTATTTT,CASSSRTGDTQYF
TRBJ2-1,-,few,TRBV28,TGTGCCAGCTGGGGTAGCCATGAGCAGTTCTTC,CASWGSHEQFF
TRBJ1-6,-,once,TRBV10-2,TGCGCCAGCAGTGAGTCTGTGAGGGGACCCCTCCACTTT,CASSESVRGPLHF
TRBJ2-2,-,many,TRBV20-1,TGCAGTGCTAGTCCCGGGTCCGGGGAGCTGTTTTTT,CSASPGSGELFF
TRBJ2-4,TRBD2,few,TRBV6-2/TRBV6-3,TGTGCCAGCAGTTTGGCGGGGGGCATCAAAAACATTCAGTACTTC,CASSLAGGIKNIQYF
TRBJ2-1,TRBD1,few,TRBV5-1,TGCGCCAGCAGCAGGGGGCTAGGGTACAATGAGCAGTTCTTC,CASSRGLGYNEQFF
TRBJ1-2,-,-,TRBV20-1,TGCAGTGCTAGGGGTGAGGTTGAGTATGGCTACACCTTC,CSARGEVEYGYTF
TRBJ1-2,TRBD1,-,TRBV12-3/TRBV12-4,TGTGCCAGCAGTTTGACGACAGGGAGTTTCTCCTATGGCTACACCTTC,CASSLTTGSFSYGYTF
TRBJ1-1,-,-,TRBV7-9,TGTGCCGGAGACGGGGCGAAGAACACTGAAGCTTTCTTT,CAGDGAKNTEAFF
TRBJ1-6,-,-,TRBV7-2,TGTGCCAGCAGCTTAGCGGCAGGCGTCTATAATTCACCCCTCCACTTT,CASSLAAGVYNSPLHF
TRBJ2-1,-,-,TRBV7-9,TGTGCCAGCAGCTATGCCGGTGAGCAGTTCTTC,CASSYAGEQFF
TRBJ2-3,-,-,TRBV7-3,TGTGCCAGCAGCTTAATAACTGCCCCAGATACGCAGTATTTT,CASSLITAPDTQYF
TRBJ2-2,-,few,TRBV18,TGTGCCAGCTCAGCGACAGGAGTCGGCGGGGAGCTGTTTTTT,CASSATGVGGELFF
TRBJ2-1,-,few,TRBV7-8,TGTGCCAGCAGCACAATAGGGCGCAGCGGCGATGAGCAGTTCTTC,CASSTIGRSGDEQFF
TRBJ2-3,TRBD2,few,TRBV7-2,TGTGCCAGCAGCCCCCGCGCTAGCGGGGGGGGTACGCAGTATTTT,CASSPRASGGGTQYF
TRBJ2-1,-,many,TRBV14,TGTGCCAGCAGTTCGGGAGAAGGGTACGGTGAGCAGTTCTTC,CASSSGEGYGEQFF
TRBJ2-2,-,-,TRBV4-1,TGCGCCAGCGGGGCCCTGGGGTTTGCCGGGGAGCTGTTTTTT,CASGALGFAGELFF
TRBJ1-4,-,-,TRBV6-5,TGTGCCAGCAGTTACTCGATCATCGGCAGGGACGAAAAACTGTTTTTT,CASSYSIIGRDEKLFF